This T cell receptor (beta chain) was documented in a study of identical twins. CDR1 is DFQATT and CDR2 is SNEGSKA in the germline V gene (reference sequence). Trimming left V 8 bases short and J 6 bases short, with 20 bases between. The CDR3 runs to 14 residues. Many counts were recorded for this clonotype. Every one of the donors was a healthy Caucasian. TCRdb analysed the 5' RACE reads with MiXCR anew, one entry per CDR3 protein. The sample consists of some 660,000 distinct CDR3 sequences, 8.6% of them appearing once. These same data were also listed under a study on yellow fever vaccine responses in identical twins.

The chain employs TRBV20-1 and TRBJ2-4; D is uncertain. Source material: PBMCs. The source is a woman under 30 in good health. The CDR3 DNA follows: TGCAGTCCGCAGCGCCTGAACCATGGAAACATTCAGTACTTC. This sequence encodes CSPQRLNHGNIQYF.